The 31 T cell receptor beta chains in this list originate from one sample, sequenced in a study of cytomegalovirus exposure and HLA in healthy donors. Libraries were prepared by immunoSEQ multiplex PCR; TCRdb keeps only in-frame clonotypes and omits some of them. The profile covers approximately 120,000 clones, with 85% to 90% appearing a single time and more than 2% taken by the ten largest. Source material: PBMCs. Receptors originate from a woman aged 18 to 35 in good health and CMV-seronegative.

The chain combines TRBV25-1 with TRBJ2-7, with a tentative D call TRBD1 (5 bases). Germline assignment: CDR1 MGHDK and CDR2 SYGVNS. V dropped 4 bases and J dropped 3 bases, with 10 bases sitting between them. This CDR3 contains 13 residues. The CDR3 bases are TGTGCCAGCAGTGTACAGGCTGGCTACGAGCAGTACTTC. Residues: CASSVQAGYEQYF.

V and J are TRBV30 and TRBJ2-1; tentatively, D is TRBD1 (5 bases). This CDR3 is built from 14 residues. The V gene's germline CDR1 is GTSNPN and CDR2 SVGIG (reference sequence). V was trimmed by 2 bases and J by 0 bases, leaving 8 bases between them. The CDR3 reads CAWSPGFSYNEQFF. CDR3 bases: TGTGCCTGGAGTCCAGGGTTCTCCTACAATGAGCAGTTCTTC.

The gene calls are TRBV15 and TRBJ2-1; perhaps TRBD1 as D (7 bases). Trimming cost V 6 bases and J 0 bases, with 9 bases left between them. Germline assignment: CDR1 LNHNV and CDR2 YYDKDF (reference sequence). The CDR3 has 14 residues. The CDR3: CATRQGGSYNEQFF. CDR3 coding DNA: TGTGCCACCAGGCAGGGGGGCTCCTACAATGAGCAGTTCTTC.

This chain connects TRBV7-7 to TRBJ2-5, with 12 bases that match TRBD2. Germline CDR1 reads SSHAT; CDR2 reads FNYEAQ (reference sequence). The J segment lost 2 bases and the V segment lost 5 bases, leaving 6 bases of the junction unmatched. This CDR3 is 16 amino acids long. CDR3 loop: CASSPLTSGSQETQYF. In DNA, the CDR3 is TGTGCCAGCAGCCCACTGACTAGCGGGAGTCAAGAGACCCAGTACTTC. Looking up the rest from reference TRBV7-7 and TRBJ2-5 gives the full variable domain: GAGVSQSPRYKVTKRGQDVTLRCDPISSHATLYWYQQALGQGPEFLTYFNYEAQPDKSGLPSDRFSAERPEGSISTLTIQRTEQRDSAMYRCASSPLTSGSQETQYFGPGTRLLVL.

This clone was detected only a few times. The chain's CDR3 is CASSDGLFDYEQYF. CDR3 DNA sequence: TGTGCCAGCAGCGACGGACTATTCGATTACGAGCAGTACTTC. V is TRBV9 and J is TRBJ2-7; D might be TRBD2 (6 bases). The CDR3 consists of 14 residues. In germline, CDR1 is SGDLS, CDR2 YYNGEE. Trimming took 3 bases from V and 4 from J, leaving 14 bases between them.

The chain joins TRBV18 to TRBJ1-1; the D gene is possibly TRBD1 (5 bases). CDR3 length: 15 residues. With 8 bases removed from V and 3 bases from J, the gap between germline ends came to 19 bases. From germline, CDR1 is KGHSH and CDR2 LQKENI. CDR3 in DNA: TGTGCCAGCATCAGCCGACCGGGGGGACACACTGAAGCTTTCTTT. Its translation: CASISRPGGHTEAFF.

The V call is TRBV4-2, the J call TRBJ1-2; D gene unclear. The V end was cut by 4 bases, the J end by 0 bases, with 12 bases between. Germline V gives CDR1 LGHNA, CDR2 YNFKEQ. The CDR3 runs to 15 residues. CDR3 residues: CASSRAGIANYGYTF. The CDR3 DNA reads TGTGCCAGCAGCCGGGCAGGCATAGCTAACTATGGCTACACCTTC.

This clone was seen only a few times. This chain connects TRBV9 to TRBJ1-2, with unresolved D. V dropped 0 bases and J dropped 3 bases, with 9 bases sitting between them. Germline V CDR1 and CDR2: SGDLS, YYNGEE. The length of the CDR3 is 14 residues. Written as DNA, the CDR3 is TGTGCCAGCAGCGTAGGTGACGCGGACTATGGCTACACCTTC. Its protein is CASSVGDADYGYTF.

The gene calls are TRBV5-6 and TRBJ1-3; 8 positions agree with TRBD1. CDR1 and CDR2 from the germline V gene are SGHDT and YYEEEE. The CDR3 covers 14 residues. V lost 3 bases to trimming and J lost 4 bases; unmatched junction nucleotides: 3. CDR3 sequence reads: CASSWTGLGNTIYF. In DNA, the CDR3 is TGTGCCAGCAGCTGGACAGGGTTAGGAAACACCATATATTTT.

This chain uses TRBV4-3 with TRBJ2-1, with 10 nucleotides matching TRBD2. V gave up 0 bases and J gave up 4 bases; unmatched junction bases: 3. CDR1 and CDR2 (germline): LGHNA, YSLEER. CDR3 length equals 16 residues. CDR3: CASSQDPAGGYNEQFF. DNA for the CDR3: TGCGCCAGCAGCCAAGACCCAGCGGGGGGGTACAATGAGCAGTTCTTC.

This clone occurred a few times. This chain links TRBV19 with TRBJ1-5; TRBD1 matches at 9 bases. J lost 5 bases, V lost 4 bases, and 0 bases had no gene match. The CDR3 is 13 amino acids. Germline lookup yields CDR1 LNHDA and CDR2 SQIVND (reference sequence). CDR3 nucleotides: TGTGCCAGTAGTAGGGACAGGGATCAGCCCCAGCATTTT. Its translation: CASSRDRDQPQHF. Supplemented by reference TRBV19 and TRBJ1-5, the full variable domain reads DGGITQSPKYLFRKEGQNVTLSCEQNLNHDAMYWYRQDPGQGLRLIYYSQIVNDFQKGDIAEGYSVSREKKESFPLTVTSAQKNPTAFYLCASSRDRDQPQHFGDGTRLSIL.

CDR3 region: CASSGGTGRFGTEAFF. DNA of the CDR3: TGTGCCAGCAGCGGGGGGACAGGCCGGTTTGGCACTGAAGCTTTCTTT. V is TRBV11-3 and J is TRBJ1-1; 8 bases match TRBD1. The germline V gene has CDR1 SGHNT and CDR2 YENEEA. The ends lost 5 bases at V and 4 bases at J; junction bases unmatched: 12. This CDR3 region has 16 residues.

In this sample, this clone turned up once. The V call is TRBV5-6, the J call TRBJ2-5; 8 bases are a match to TRBD1. The CDR3 spans 13 residues. V trimming: 0 bases; J trimming: 7 bases; junction bases outside the gene matches: 2. Germline V CDR1 and CDR2: SGHDT, YYEEEE. This CDR3 is CASSLGGTGTQYF. As DNA, the CDR3 is TGTGCCAGCAGCTTGGGGGGGACAGGGACCCAGTACTTC.

This clone was found a few times. CDR3 coding DNA: TGCAGTGCTAGAGTATATGAAAAACTGTTTTTT. Protein sequence: CSARVYEKLFF. The chain combines TRBV20-1 with TRBJ1-4; D gene unclear. The V end was cut by 1 base, the J end by 6 bases, with 3 bases between. The CDR3 spans 11 residues. CDR1 and CDR2 from the germline V gene are DFQATT and SNEGSKA (reference sequence).

This clone was found once. The V call is TRBV5-1, the J call TRBJ2-2; TRBD1 matches at 7 bases. The CDR3 length is 16 residues. CDR1 is SGHRS, CDR2 YFSETQ, per germline. Trimming at V came to 0 bases and at J to 4 bases, leaving 6 bases not matched to a gene. The CDR3 here is CASSLEGGQLTGELFF. DNA for the CDR3: TGCGCCAGCAGCTTGGAAGGGGGCCAGCTCACCGGGGAGCTGTTTTTT.

The J gene is TRBJ2-5, the V gene TRBV19, with D tentatively TRBD2 (5 bases). Germline values: CDR1 LNHDA, CDR2 SQIVND (reference sequence). The length of the CDR3 is 13 residues. Trimming removed 8 bases at V and 4 bases at J, with 14 bases between. CDR3 DNA: TGTGCCAGTGAAGCATCCAGCGGAGAGACCCAGTACTTC. This sequence encodes CASEASSGETQYF.

CDR3 protein: CASSQIGQDFYGYTF. The CDR3 coding sequence is TGTGCCAGCAGCCAAATCGGACAGGACTTCTATGGCTACACCTTC. The rearrangement links TRBV11-2 to TRBJ1-2, with TRBD1 matching 7 bases. The trim removed 5 bases at V and 4 bases at J, leaving 10 bases unmatched. This CDR3 contains 15 residues. Looked up from germline, CDR1 is SGHAT and CDR2 is FQNNGV. Drawing the rest from reference TRBV11-2 and TRBJ1-2, the complete variable domain is EAGVAQSPRYKIIEKRQSVAFWCNPISGHATLYWYQQILGQGPKLLIQFQNNGVVDDSQLPKDRFSAERLKGVDSTLKIQPAKLEDSAVYLCASSQIGQDFYGYTFGSGTRLTVV.

J is TRBJ2-5 and V is TRBV10-3; TRBD1 aligns across 7 bases. CDR3 size: 12 residues. Germline trimming cut 5 bases from V and 5 bases from J; bases unmatched to any gene: 2. Germline loops: CDR1 ENHRY, CDR2 SYGVKD. This CDR3 is CAISKQGETQYF. CDR3 bases: TGTGCCATCAGTAAACAGGGGGAGACCCAGTACTTC.

J is TRBJ2-4 and V is TRBV28, with 7 bases fitting TRBD1. J gave up 1 base and V 2 bases, and 5 bases lay outside the gene matches. There are 16 residues in the CDR3. The V gene's germline CDR1 is MDHEN and CDR2 SYDVKM. The CDR3 DNA follows: TGTGCCAGCAGTTTACAGACAGGGTACGCCAAAAACATTCAGTACTTC. Translation gives CASSLQTGYAKNIQYF.

This rearrangement joins TRBV19 to TRBJ1-3; D not resolved. Germline CDR1 is LNHDA and CDR2 is SQIVND (reference sequence). The CDR3 consists of 13 residues. V lost 9 bases and J 6 bases, leaving 15 bases between the germline ends. The CDR3 reads CASATEPTNTIYF. CDR3 DNA sequence: TGTGCCAGCGCTACAGAACCAACAAACACCATATATTTT.

V is TRBV28 and J is TRBJ2-5; a possible D gene is TRBD2 (5 bases). The germline CDR1 and CDR2 sequences are MDHEN and SYDVKM. This CDR3 has 15 residues. V lost 6 bases and J lost 2, with 16 bases in between. The chain's CDR3 is CASRRREVRQETQYF. In nucleotides, the CDR3 is TGTGCCAGCAGACGCCGGGAAGTCAGACAAGAGACCCAGTACTTC.

In this sample, this clone turned up a few times. This sequence joins TRBV29-1 and TRBJ2-7; 8 bases map to TRBD1. The CDR3 contains 11 residues. Germline V CDR1 and CDR2: SQVTM, ANQGSEA. V lost 4 bases to trimming and J lost 7 bases; unmatched junction nucleotides: 3. The CDR3 coding sequence is TGCAGCGTTGGACAGGGGTTGGAGCAGTACTTC. Residues: CSVGQGLEQYF.

The V and J genes are TRBV7-3 and TRBJ2-2, with 15 bases fitting TRBD2. CDR1 and CDR2 from the germline V gene are SGHTA and FQGTGA. CDR3 size: 17 residues. V dropped 5 bases and J dropped 8; count of bases not matched to a gene: 9. Here the CDR3 reads CASSPSGLAGGAGELFF. The CDR3 DNA sequence: TGTGCCAGCAGCCCCTCGGGACTAGCGGGGGGCGCGGGGGAGCTGTTTTTT.

This chain connects TRBV29-1 to TRBJ1-2, with D maybe TRBD1 (5 bases). The germline V gene has CDR1 SQVTM and CDR2 ANQGSEA. Deletions cut 1 base from V and 0 bases from J, with 15 bases between. The CDR3 has 16 residues. The CDR3 sequence: CSVEGRESGANYGYTF. The CDR3 DNA sequence: TGCAGCGTTGAAGGCAGGGAAAGTGGAGCTAACTATGGCTACACCTTC. Together with reference TRBV29-1 and TRBJ1-2, the CDR3 gives the full variable domain: SAVISQKPSRDICQRGTSLTIQCQVDSQVTMMFWYRQQPGQSLTLIATANQGSEATYESGFVIDKFPISRPNLTFSTLTVSNMSPEDSSIYLCSVEGRESGANYGYTFGSGTRLTVV.

This chain links TRBV11-1 with TRBJ2-6; D is perhaps TRBD1 (6 bases). This CDR3 is built from 17 residues. V was clipped by 8 bases and J by 0 bases, with 17 bases between them. The germline V gene has CDR1 SGHAT and CDR2 FQDESV (reference sequence). The CDR3 is CASGPQGALSGANVLTF. The CDR3 nucleotides read TGTGCCAGCGGACCACAGGGAGCCCTCTCTGGGGCCAACGTCCTGACTTTC.

The gene calls are TRBV28 and TRBJ1-5; 7 nucleotides align to TRBD1. Per the germline V gene, CDR1 is MDHEN and CDR2 is SYDVKM. The CDR3 spans 16 residues. J gave up 6 bases and V 8 bases, and 16 bases lay outside the gene matches. CDR3 bases: TGTGCCAGCTTAGTCTACGCCGGACAGGTTGGTCAGCCCCAGCATTTT. It yields the protein CASLVYAGQVGQPQHF.

This clone was counted only a few times. The chain couples TRBV19 to TRBJ2-7, with 10 bases aligning to TRBD2. The CDR3 contains 13 residues. Germline V lookup: CDR1 LNHDA, CDR2 SQIVND (reference sequence). V shed 5 bases and J 2 bases; nucleotides not matched to a gene: 0. The CDR3 coding sequence is TGTGCCAGTAGTCTAGCGGGGGCCTACGAGCAGTACTTC. As protein: CASSLAGAYEQYF. Full variable domain (missing parts from reference TRBV19 and TRBJ2-7): DGGITQSPKYLFRKEGQNVTLSCEQNLNHDAMYWYRQDPGQGLRLIYYSQIVNDFQKGDIAEGYSVSREKKESFPLTVTSAQKNPTAFYLCASSLAGAYEQYFGPGTRLTVT.

On this clone itself: The sample carries other DNA sequences with the same CDR3. The CDR3 DNA reads as TGTGCCAGCAGTTTGGGTCTAGCGGGAGGTTCTCACGAGCAGTACTTC. Protein sequence: CASSLGLAGGSHEQYF. The V call is TRBV28, the J call TRBJ2-7, with 11 bases fitting TRBD2. V trimming: 3 bases; J trimming: 5 bases; junction bases outside the gene matches: 9. From germline, CDR1 is MDHEN and CDR2 SYDVKM. The CDR3 runs 16 residues.

This clone was seen only a few times. The chain recombines TRBV28 with TRBJ2-7; D perhaps matches TRBD1 (5 bases). Between the trimmed V and J ends, which lost 5 bases and 3 bases, there was a span of 17 bases. The CDR3 consists of 15 residues. Germline CDR1 reads MDHEN; CDR2 reads SYDVKM. In nucleotides, the CDR3 is TGTGCCAGCAGTACCATAGGGGCAGGCCACTACGAGCAGTACTTC. Residues: CASSTIGAGHYEQYF.

V usage is TRBV5-1 and J usage is TRBJ1-1, with 9 bases matching TRBD1. V was clipped by 0 bases and J by 6 bases; unmatched bases: 33. Germline CDR1 and CDR2: SGHRS and YFSETQ. This CDR3 has 24 amino acids. The CDR3, as DNA: TGCGCCAGCAGCTTGGTTTGGTGGGAGGGAAGAACATTGTGGGGACAGGGTAGGTGGGCTGAAGCTTTCTTT. Protein: CASSLVWWEGRTLWGQGRWAEAFF.

The gene calls are TRBV9 and TRBJ2-2; 7 nucleotides agree with TRBD1. Trimming removed 4 bases from V and 3 bases from J; junction bases left unmatched: 6. The CDR3 contains 15 residues. Germline CDR1 and CDR2: SGDLS and YYNGEE. The DNA of the CDR3 is TGTGCCAGCAGCCGAGGGGGCTTCGACACCGGGGAGCTGTTTTTT. Translated: CASSRGGFDTGELFF. Complete variable domain (other parts from reference TRBV9 and TRBJ2-2): DSGVTQTPKHLITATGQRVTLRCSPRSGDLSVYWYQQSLDQGLQFLIQYYNGEERAKGNILERFSAQQFPDLHSELNLSSLELGDSALYFCASSRGGFDTGELFFGEGSRLTVL.